Presented here are 11 T cell receptor beta chains from one specimen sequenced in a study of cytomegalovirus exposure and HLA in healthy donors. PCR was performed using 60 Vbeta and 13 Jbeta primers. Sequenced by immunoSEQ multiplex PCR; TCRdb stores in-frame clones only, minus some. The top ten clones hold 5% to 6.5% of a sample with approximately 240,000 clones, roughly 80% of them seen once. The sequenced sample was PBMCs. Receptors originate from a woman in her forties in good health and CMV-seropositive.

The chain employs TRBV5-6 and TRBJ2-5; possible D gene TRBD1, 5 bases. From germline, CDR1 is SGHDT and CDR2 YYEEEE. The CDR3 is made up of 13 amino acids. Trimming stripped 3 bases from V and 5 bases from J, with 11 bases between. The CDR3 DNA sequence: TGTGCCAGCAGCTCAGGGTCTGGGGAGACCCAGTACTTC. It specifies CASSSGSGETQYF.

The genes are TRBV15 and TRBJ1-4; weak D call: TRBD1 (5 bases). CDR1 is LNHNV, CDR2 YYDKDF, per germline (reference sequence). The V gene lost 5 bases and the J gene lost 4 bases, with 11 bases spanning the gap. This CDR3 has 14 amino acids. CDR3 sequence: CATSPYDSNEKLFF. DNA of the CDR3: TGTGCCACCAGCCCTTATGACAGTAATGAAAAACTGTTTTTT.

The V call is TRBV18, the J call TRBJ2-1; D might be TRBD1 (5 bases). This CDR3 has 17 residues. From germline, CDR1 is KGHSH and CDR2 LQKENI. Trimming stripped 3 bases from V and 4 bases from J, with 19 bases between. The CDR3 sequence is CASSPGLGTSAYNEQFF. As DNA, the CDR3 is TGTGCCAGCTCACCGGGGCTGGGCACCTCTGCGTACAATGAGCAGTTCTTC. Together with reference TRBV18 and TRBJ2-1, the CDR3 gives the full variable domain: NAGVMQNPRHLVRRRGQEARLRCSPMKGHSHVYWYRQLPEEGLKFMVYLQKENIIDESGMPKERFSAEFPKEGPSILRIQQVVRGDSAAYFCASSPGLGTSAYNEQFFGPGTRLTVL.

The chain uses TRBV11-3 and TRBJ2-3; D is possibly TRBD1 (5 bases). This CDR3 comprises 14 residues. V shed 1 base and J shed 6 bases, with 11 bases lying between them. Per the germline V gene, CDR1 is SGHNT and CDR2 is YENEEA. CDR3 protein: CASSLAPSGDTQYF. The CDR3 DNA reads TGTGCCAGCAGCTTAGCCCCTTCAGGGGATACGCAGTATTTT.

V is TRBV5-1 and J is TRBJ2-5; 7 positions agree with TRBD2. Germline-derived CDR1 and CDR2 are SGHRS and YFSETQ. The CDR3 is made up of 16 amino acids. The V gene end was trimmed by 0 bases and the J gene end by 5 bases; junction bases not matched to a gene: 10. CDR3 residues: CASSLAGGREWETQYF. The CDR3 coding sequence is TGCGCCAGCAGCTTGGCTGGCGGGAGAGAATGGGAGACCCAGTACTTC.

The chain joins TRBV7-9 to TRBJ2-2; D might be TRBD1 (6 bases). Germline loops: CDR1 SEHNR, CDR2 FQNEAQ (reference sequence). This CDR3 comprises 18 residues. V gave up 5 bases and J gave up 4 bases, with 23 bases separating them. This chain's CDR3 is CASSVTWRQIGGTGELFF. The CDR3 DNA reads as TGTGCCAGCAGCGTTACCTGGAGACAGATAGGGGGCACCGGGGAGCTGTTTTTT.

The J gene is TRBJ1-1, the V gene TRBV5-1; D remains unclear. The CDR3 has 15 amino acids. The germline gives CDR1 SGHRS, CDR2 YFSETQ. Trimming took off 5 bases at V and 1 base at J, with 15 bases between the two ends. The CDR3 DNA reads TGCGCCAGCAGGCCATCCCCACAGCAGAACACTGAAGCTTTCTTT. This gives the protein CASRPSPQQNTEAFF.

The chain joins TRBV7-8 to TRBJ1-4; D uncertain. CDR3 length: 15 residues. The germline CDR1 and CDR2 sequences are SGHVS and FQNEAQ. The V end was cut by 2 bases, the J end by 2 bases, with 9 bases between. Written as DNA, the CDR3 is TGTGCCAGCAGCTTACTCAGCGGGACTAATGAAAAACTGTTTTTT. Residues: CASSLLSGTNEKLFF. Using reference TRBV7-8 and TRBJ1-4 for the parts outside the CDR3, the full variable domain is GAGVSQSPRYKVAKRGQDVALRCDPISGHVSLFWYQQALGQGPEFLTYFQNEAQLDKSGLPSDRFFAERPEGSVSTLKIQRTQQEDSAVYLCASSLLSGTNEKLFFGSGTQLSVL.

This chain joins TRBV28 and TRBJ2-4; D remains unclear. The CDR3 is made up of 16 amino acids. Germline CDR1 and CDR2: MDHEN and SYDVKM. Trimming left V 4 bases short and J 0 bases short, with 13 bases between. The CDR3 spells CASSSSGTLAKNIQYF. The CDR3 nucleotides are TGTGCCAGCAGTTCATCGGGTACTCTAGCCAAAAACATTCAGTACTTC.

The rearrangement links TRBV30 to TRBJ1-4; 8 bases match TRBD1. After removal of 6 bases from V and 7 bases from J, the junction contained 10 bases not matched to a gene. Germline-derived CDR1 and CDR2 are GTSNPN and SVGIG (reference sequence). The CDR3 consists of 14 residues. CDR3 DNA sequence: TGTGCCTGTACAAAAGGACAGGGAAGTGAAAAACTGTTTTTT. Protein: CACTKGQGSEKLFF.

This sequence joins TRBV4-2 and TRBJ1-6; D possibly corresponds to TRBD1 (5 bases). The ends were cut back, 0 bases at V and 4 bases at J, with 7 bases in the middle. Germline V lookup: CDR1 LGHNA, CDR2 YNFKEQ. This CDR3 spans 15 amino acids. Here the CDR3 DNA reads TGTGCCAGCAGCCAAGATCAGGGTTATAATTCACCCCTCCACTTT. It encodes CASSQDQGYNSPLHF.